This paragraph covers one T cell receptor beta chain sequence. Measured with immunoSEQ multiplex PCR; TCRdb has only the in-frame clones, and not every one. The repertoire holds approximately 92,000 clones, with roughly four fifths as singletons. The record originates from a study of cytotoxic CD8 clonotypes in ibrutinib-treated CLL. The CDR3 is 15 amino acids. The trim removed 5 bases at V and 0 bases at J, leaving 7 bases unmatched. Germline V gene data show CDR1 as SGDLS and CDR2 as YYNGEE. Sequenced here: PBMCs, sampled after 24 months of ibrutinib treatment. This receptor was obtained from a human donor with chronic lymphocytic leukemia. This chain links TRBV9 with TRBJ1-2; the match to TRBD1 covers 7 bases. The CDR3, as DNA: TGTGCCAGCAGTGCGGGACAGTTCCCTAACTATGGCTACACCTTC. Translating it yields CASSAGQFPNYGYTF. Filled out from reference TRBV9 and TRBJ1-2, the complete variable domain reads DSGVTQTPKHLITATGQRVTLRCSPRSGDLSVYWYQQSLDQGLQFLIQYYNGEERAKGNILERFSAQQFPDLHSELNLSSLELGDSALYFCASSAGQFPNYGYTFGSGTRLTVV.